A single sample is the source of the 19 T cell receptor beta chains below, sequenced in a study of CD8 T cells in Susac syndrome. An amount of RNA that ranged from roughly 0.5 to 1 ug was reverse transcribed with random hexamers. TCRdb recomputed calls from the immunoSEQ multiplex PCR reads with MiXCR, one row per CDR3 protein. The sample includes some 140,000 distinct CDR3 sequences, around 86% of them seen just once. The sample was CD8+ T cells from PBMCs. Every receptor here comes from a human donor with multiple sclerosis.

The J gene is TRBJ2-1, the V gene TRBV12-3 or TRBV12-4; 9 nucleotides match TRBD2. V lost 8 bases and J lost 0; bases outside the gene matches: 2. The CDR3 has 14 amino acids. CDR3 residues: CASGSGGSYNEQFF. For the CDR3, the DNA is TGTGCCAGCGGTAGCGGGGGCTCCTACAATGAGCAGTTCTTC.

The CDR3 nucleotides read TGCGCCAGCGGACCGAGAAGGGCAGGGAACACTGAAGCTTTCTTT. Translated: CASGPRRAGNTEAFF. The V gene is TRBV4-1, the J gene TRBJ1-1; D unresolved. Trimming took 8 bases from V and 1 from J, leaving 17 bases between them. The CDR3 totals 15 residues. Germline V CDR1 and CDR2: MGHRA, YSYEKL.

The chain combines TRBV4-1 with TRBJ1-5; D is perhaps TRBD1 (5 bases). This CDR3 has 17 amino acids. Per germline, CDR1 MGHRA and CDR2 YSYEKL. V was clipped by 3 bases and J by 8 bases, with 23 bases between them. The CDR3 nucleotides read TGCGCCAGCAGCCAGGGACTCTCTTGGAATCCTGAGGAGCCCCAGCATTTT. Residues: CASSQGLSWNPEEPQHF.

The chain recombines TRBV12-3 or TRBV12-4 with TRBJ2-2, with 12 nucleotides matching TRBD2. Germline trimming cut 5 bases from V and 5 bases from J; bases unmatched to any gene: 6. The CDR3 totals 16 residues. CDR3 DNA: TGTGCCAGCAGTCACATAACTAGCGGGGGGACCGGGGAGCTGTTTTTT. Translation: CASSHITSGGTGELFF.

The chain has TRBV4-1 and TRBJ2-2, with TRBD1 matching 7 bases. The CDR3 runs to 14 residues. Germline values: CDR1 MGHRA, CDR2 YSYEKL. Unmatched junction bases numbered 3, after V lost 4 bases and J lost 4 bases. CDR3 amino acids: CASSPGQSTGELFF. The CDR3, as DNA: TGCGCCAGCAGCCCGGGACAGTCCACCGGGGAGCTGTTTTTT.

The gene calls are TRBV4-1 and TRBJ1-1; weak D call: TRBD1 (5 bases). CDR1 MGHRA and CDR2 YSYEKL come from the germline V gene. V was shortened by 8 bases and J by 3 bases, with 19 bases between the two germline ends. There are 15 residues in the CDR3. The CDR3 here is CASGLAGTPDTEAFF. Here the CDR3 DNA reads TGCGCCAGCGGCCTAGCCGGGACGCCCGACACTGAAGCTTTCTTT.

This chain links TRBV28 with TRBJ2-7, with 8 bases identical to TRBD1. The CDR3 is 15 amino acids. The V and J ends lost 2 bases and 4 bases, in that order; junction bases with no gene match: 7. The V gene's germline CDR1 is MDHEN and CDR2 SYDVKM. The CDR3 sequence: CASSLSPGGNYEQYF. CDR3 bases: TGTGCCAGCAGTTTAAGTCCAGGGGGCAATTACGAGCAGTACTTC.

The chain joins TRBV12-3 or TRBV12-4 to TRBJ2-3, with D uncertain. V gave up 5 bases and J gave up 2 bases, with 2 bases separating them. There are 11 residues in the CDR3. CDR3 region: CASSATDTQYF. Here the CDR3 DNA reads TGTGCCAGCAGTGCCACAGATACGCAGTATTTT.

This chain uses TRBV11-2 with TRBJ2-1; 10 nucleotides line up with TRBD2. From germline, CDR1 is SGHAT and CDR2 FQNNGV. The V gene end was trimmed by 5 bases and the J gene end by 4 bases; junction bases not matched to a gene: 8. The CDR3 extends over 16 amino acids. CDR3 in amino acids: CASSGSSGGAYNEQFF. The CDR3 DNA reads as TGTGCCAGCAGCGGGTCAAGCGGGGGGGCTTACAATGAGCAGTTCTTC.

For the CDR3, the DNA is TGCAGTGCTAGGGAGGGGGAAAACATTCAGTACTTC. This sequence encodes CSAREGENIQYF. V is TRBV20-1 and J is TRBJ2-4; D may correspond to TRBD1 or TRBD2 (6 bases each). Per germline, CDR1 DFQATT and CDR2 SNEGSKA (reference sequence). The CDR3 is 12 amino acids. The V gene lost 3 bases and the J gene lost 5 bases, with 8 bases spanning the gap.

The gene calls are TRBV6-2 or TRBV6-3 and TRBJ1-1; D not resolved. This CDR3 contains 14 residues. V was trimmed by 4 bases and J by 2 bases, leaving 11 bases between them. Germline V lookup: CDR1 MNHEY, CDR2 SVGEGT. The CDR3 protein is CASSSLTENTEAFF. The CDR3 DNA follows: TGTGCCAGCAGTTCCCTAACAGAAAACACTGAAGCTTTCTTT.

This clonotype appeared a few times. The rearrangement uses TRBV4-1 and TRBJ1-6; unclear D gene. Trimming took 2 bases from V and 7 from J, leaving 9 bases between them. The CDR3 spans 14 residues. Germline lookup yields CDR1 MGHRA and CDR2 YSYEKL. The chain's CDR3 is CASSQSFGNSPLHF. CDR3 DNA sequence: TGCGCCAGCAGCCAATCCTTTGGGAATTCACCCCTCCACTTT.

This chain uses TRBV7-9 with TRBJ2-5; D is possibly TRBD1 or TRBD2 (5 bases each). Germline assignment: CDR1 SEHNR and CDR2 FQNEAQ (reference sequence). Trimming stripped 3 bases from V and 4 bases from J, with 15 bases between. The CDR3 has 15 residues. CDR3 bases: TGTGCCAGCAGCTTTTCGGGGCAAATGGGAGAGACCCAGTACTTC. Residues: CASSFSGQMGETQYF.

The CDR3 spells CASSLGLDRVQFF. CDR3 in DNA: TGTGCCAGCAGCTTAGGATTGGACAGGGTCCAGTTCTTC. V usage is TRBV7-9 and J usage is TRBJ2-1; TRBD1 matches 8 bases. Germline lookup yields CDR1 SEHNR and CDR2 FQNEAQ (reference sequence). The CDR3 is 13 amino acids. The V segment lost 1 base and the J segment 13 bases; nucleotides outside the gene matches: 6.

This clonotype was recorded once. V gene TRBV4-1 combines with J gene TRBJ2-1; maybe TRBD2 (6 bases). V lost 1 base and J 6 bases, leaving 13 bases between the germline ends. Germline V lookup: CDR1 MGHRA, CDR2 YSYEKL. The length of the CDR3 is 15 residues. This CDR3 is CASSQGILAINEQFF. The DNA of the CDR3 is TGCGCCAGCAGCCAAGGGATACTAGCTATCAATGAGCAGTTCTTC.

The CDR3 DNA sequence: TGTGCCATCAGTGATGTTAACCGACCTGGCATTCAGTACTTC. It is translated as CAISDVNRPGIQYF. The chain links TRBV10-3 to TRBJ2-4; D unresolved. CDR1 ENHRY and CDR2 SYGVKD come from the germline V gene. Trimming cost V 3 bases and J 9 bases, with 15 bases left between them. This CDR3 has 14 residues.

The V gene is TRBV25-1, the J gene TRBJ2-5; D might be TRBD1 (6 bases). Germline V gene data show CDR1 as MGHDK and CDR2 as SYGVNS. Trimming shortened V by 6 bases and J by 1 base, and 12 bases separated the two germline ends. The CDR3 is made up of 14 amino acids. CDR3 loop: CASSRDMSQETQYF. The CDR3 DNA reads TGTGCCAGCAGCCGGGACATGAGCCAAGAGACCCAGTACTTC. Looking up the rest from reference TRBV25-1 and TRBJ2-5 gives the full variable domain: EADIYQTPRYLVIGTGKKITLECSQTMGHDKMYWYQQDPGMELHLIHYSYGVNSTEKGDLSSESTVSRIRTEHFPLTLESARPSHTSQYLCASSRDMSQETQYFGPGTRLLVL.

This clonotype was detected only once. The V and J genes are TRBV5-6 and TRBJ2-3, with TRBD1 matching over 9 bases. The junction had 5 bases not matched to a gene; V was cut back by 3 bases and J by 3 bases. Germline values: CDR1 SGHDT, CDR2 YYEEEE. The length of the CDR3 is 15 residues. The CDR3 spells CASSWGQGVTDTQYF. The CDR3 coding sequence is TGTGCCAGCAGCTGGGGACAGGGTGTTACAGATACGCAGTATTTT.

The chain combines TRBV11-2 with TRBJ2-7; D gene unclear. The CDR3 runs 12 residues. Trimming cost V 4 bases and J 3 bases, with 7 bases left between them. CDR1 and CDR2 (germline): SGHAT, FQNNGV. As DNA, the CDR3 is TGTGCCAGCAGCTCGGTCGGCTACGAGCAGTACTTC. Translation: CASSSVGYEQYF.